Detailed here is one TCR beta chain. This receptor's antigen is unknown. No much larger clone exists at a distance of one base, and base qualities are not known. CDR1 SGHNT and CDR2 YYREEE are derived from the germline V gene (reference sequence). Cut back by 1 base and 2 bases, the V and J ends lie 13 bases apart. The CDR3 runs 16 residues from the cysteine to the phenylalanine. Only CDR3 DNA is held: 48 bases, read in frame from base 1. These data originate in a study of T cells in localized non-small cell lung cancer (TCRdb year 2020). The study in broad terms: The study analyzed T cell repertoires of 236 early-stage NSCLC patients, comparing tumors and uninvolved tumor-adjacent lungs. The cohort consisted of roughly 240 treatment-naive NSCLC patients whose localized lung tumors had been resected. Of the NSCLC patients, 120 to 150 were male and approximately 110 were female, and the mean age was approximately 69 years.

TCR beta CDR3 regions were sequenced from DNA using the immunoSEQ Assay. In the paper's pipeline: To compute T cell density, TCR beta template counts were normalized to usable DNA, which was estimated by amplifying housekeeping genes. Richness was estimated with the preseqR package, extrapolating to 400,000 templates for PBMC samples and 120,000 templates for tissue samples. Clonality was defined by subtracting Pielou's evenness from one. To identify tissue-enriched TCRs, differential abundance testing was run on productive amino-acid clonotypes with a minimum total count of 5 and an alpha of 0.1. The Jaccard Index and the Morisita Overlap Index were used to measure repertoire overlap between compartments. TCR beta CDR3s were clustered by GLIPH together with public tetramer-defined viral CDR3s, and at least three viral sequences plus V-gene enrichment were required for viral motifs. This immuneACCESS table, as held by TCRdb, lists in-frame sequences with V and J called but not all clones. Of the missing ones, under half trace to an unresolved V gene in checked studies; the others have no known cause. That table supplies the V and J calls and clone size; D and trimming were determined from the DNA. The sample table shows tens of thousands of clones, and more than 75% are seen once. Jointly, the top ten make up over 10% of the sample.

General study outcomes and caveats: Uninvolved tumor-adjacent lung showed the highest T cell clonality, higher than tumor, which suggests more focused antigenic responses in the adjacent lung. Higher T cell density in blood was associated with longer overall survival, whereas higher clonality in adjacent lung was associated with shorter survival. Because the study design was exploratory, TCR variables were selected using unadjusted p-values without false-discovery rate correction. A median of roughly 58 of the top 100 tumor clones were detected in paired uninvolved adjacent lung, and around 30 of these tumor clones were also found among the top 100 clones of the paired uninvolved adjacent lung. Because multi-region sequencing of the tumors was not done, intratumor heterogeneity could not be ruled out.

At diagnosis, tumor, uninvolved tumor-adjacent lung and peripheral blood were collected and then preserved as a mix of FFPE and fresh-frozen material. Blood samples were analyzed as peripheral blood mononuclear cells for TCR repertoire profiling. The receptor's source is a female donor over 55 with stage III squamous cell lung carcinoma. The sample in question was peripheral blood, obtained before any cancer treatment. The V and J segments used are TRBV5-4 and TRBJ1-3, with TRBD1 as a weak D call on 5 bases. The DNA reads TGTGCCAGCAGCTTGATGGGACGAGGACCTGGAAACACCATATATTTT. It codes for CASSLMGRGPGNTIYF.